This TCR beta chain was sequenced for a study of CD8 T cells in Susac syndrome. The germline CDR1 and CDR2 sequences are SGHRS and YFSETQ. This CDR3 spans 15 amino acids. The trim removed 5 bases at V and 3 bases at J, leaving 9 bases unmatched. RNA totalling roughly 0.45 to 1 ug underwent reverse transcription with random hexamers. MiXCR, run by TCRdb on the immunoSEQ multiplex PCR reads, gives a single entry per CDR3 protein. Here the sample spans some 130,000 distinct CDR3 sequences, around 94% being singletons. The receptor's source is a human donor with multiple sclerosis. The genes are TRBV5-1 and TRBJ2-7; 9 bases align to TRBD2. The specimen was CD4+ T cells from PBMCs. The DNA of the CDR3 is TGCGCCAGCAGGTTTGGGGCTAGCGGGGACTACGAGCAGTACTTC. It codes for CASRFGASGDYEQYF.